This TCR beta chain comes out of a study of shared clonotypes between healthy human individuals (dated by TCRdb to the early 2020s). Regarding the research as a whole: The cohort included a few men and a couple of women between 18 and 49 years of age. To estimate repertoire size and how much clonotypes are shared between individuals, the study performed deep sequencing of blood TCR repertoires from roughly five healthy adults. Libraries were prepared and TCR repertoires were sequenced by different laboratories using diverse techniques, in order to increase sequencing depth and limit assay-specific biases. Leukapheresis yielded between about 0.94 and 9 billion PBMCs per donor.

TCR CDR3 regions were amplified from genomic DNA by multiplex PCR using the deep immunoSEQ assay. Genomic DNA extracted from each cell subset was distributed evenly over all wells of several immunoSEQ 96-well plates, and each plate served as one replicate. For unsorted PBMC, around 310 ng of genomic DNA, equivalent to tens of thousands of T cell genomes, went into each replicate PCR. Unsorted PBMC genomic DNA was sequenced across ten immunoSEQ deep assay plates. Purified libraries were quantified with a Qubit 3.0 fluorometer, sized on a Bioanalyzer 2100, and re-quantified with the KAPA Library Quantification kit. Every immunoSEQ 96-well plate was sequenced on a separate single-read 150-cycle Illumina NextSeq 550 flow cell. The study's processing was this. Because the immunoSEQ output held only junctional sequences and lacked quality scores, the filtering could not match the filtering applied to full-length reads. Sequences were annotated with PyIR, a Python wrapper for IgBLAST v1.9, and V/J genes and CDR3 were assigned using IMGT germline references. Reads with weak V/J assignments (E-value above 1e-6), missing CDR3, stop codons, out-of-frame junctions, or ambiguous translated residues were removed. A V3J clonotype was defined by an identical inferred V gene, J gene, and CDR3 amino acid sequence. To compute the percentage overlap between repertoires, the number of shared unique clonotypes was divided by the size of the smaller repertoire. RTK rarefaction, the Chao1 estimator, and Recon v2.1 estimates of unobserved clonotypes were used to assess repertoire richness. TCRdb retrieved this table from immuneACCESS and kept in-frame rearrangements only. Not all clones are present; in checked studies, unresolved V genes account for under half, and no reason is known for the remainder. V and J calls and clone size are as listed in that table; D and trimming were resolved from the DNA. The sample yields roughly 510,000 clones; 60% to 80% were counted once. The ten largest clones represent around 13% of the sample.

V and J lose 10 bases and 4 bases, and a span of 5 bases separates them. In the germline V gene, CDR1 corresponds to SGHAT and CDR2 to FQNNGV. Inclusive of the bounding cysteine and phenylalanine, the CDR3 is 11 residues long. Only the CDR3 region is kept as DNA, spanning 33 bases read in frame from base 1. Concerning this clone: It lacks a known antigen. Qualities for individual bases were not recorded, and no much larger clone is one base off.

Study-level results and caveats: The small number of donors limited the genetic and exposure-history diversity represented. Sampling was restricted to blood, and TCR repertoires in tissues likely differ from the TCR repertoires found in blood. Pairwise subsampling indicated that sequencing depth was expected to affect the degree of clonotype sharing among donors.

Donors were healthy HIV-negative adults with no recently reported acute infections or vaccinations. Every donor was a Caucasian adult living in Nashville, Tennessee, USA. For unsorted samples, 75 million to 100 million PBMCs were counted and genomic DNA was extracted with the QIAamp DNA Blood Mini kit. After blood collection by leukapheresis, PBMCs were isolated using Ficoll-Histopaque density gradient centrifugation and then cryopreserved in the vapor phase of liquid nitrogen. The sequenced sample consisted of PBMCs. This TCR came from a woman in her 40s in good health. Some clones in this sample may be carry-over from other donors' samples. The chain is assembled from TRBV11-2 and TRBJ2-6; no D segment can be confidently identified. The nucleotide sequence reads TGTGCCACCATGGGGGCCAACGTCCTGACTTTC. Translation gives CATMGANVLTF.